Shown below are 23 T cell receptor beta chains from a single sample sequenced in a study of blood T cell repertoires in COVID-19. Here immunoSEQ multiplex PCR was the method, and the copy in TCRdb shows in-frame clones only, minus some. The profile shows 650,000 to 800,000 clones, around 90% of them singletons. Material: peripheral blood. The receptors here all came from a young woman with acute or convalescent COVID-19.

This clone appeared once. This CDR3 is CACRGAGWGNEQFF. The CDR3 DNA sequence: TGTGCCTGTCGGGGGGCGGGCTGGGGCAATGAGCAGTTCTTC. The chain carries TRBV11-2 and TRBJ2-1, with a possible D match to TRBD2 (7 bases). The germline V gene encodes CDR1 SGHAT and CDR2 FQNNGV. CDR3 size: 14 residues. Trimming took 11 bases from V and 6 from J, leaving 20 bases between them.

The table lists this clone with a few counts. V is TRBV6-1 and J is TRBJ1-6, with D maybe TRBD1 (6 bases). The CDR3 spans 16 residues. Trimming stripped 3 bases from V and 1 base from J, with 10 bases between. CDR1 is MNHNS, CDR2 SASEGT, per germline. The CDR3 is CASSDLDSSYNSPLHF. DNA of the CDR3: TGTGCCAGCAGTGATCTGGACAGTTCCTATAATTCACCCCTCCACTTT.

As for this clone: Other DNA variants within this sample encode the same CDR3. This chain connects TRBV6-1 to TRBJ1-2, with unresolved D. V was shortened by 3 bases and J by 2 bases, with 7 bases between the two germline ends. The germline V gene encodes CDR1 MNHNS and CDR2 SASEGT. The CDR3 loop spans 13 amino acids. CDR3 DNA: TGTGCCAGCAGTGAGGGGAGAAACTATGGCTACACCTTC. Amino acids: CASSEGRNYGYTF.

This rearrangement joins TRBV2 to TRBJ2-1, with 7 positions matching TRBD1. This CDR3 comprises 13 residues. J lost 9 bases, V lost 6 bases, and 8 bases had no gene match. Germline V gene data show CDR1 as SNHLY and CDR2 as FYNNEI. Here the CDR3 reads CASSRQGRAEQFF. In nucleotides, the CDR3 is TGTGCCAGCAGCCGACAGGGTCGGGCTGAGCAGTTCTTC.

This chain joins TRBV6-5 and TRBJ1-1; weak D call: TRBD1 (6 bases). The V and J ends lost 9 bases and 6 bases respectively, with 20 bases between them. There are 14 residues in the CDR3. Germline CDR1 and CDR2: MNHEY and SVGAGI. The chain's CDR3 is CASPTPGVLPEAFF. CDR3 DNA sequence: TGTGCCAGTCCTACGCCAGGGGTCCTCCCTGAAGCTTTCTTT.

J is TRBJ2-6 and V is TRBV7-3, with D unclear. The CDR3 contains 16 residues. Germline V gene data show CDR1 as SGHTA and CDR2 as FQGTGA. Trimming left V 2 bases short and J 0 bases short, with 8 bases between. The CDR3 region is CASSLQAHSGANVLTF. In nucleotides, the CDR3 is TGTGCCAGCAGCTTACAGGCCCACTCTGGGGCCAACGTCCTGACTTTC.

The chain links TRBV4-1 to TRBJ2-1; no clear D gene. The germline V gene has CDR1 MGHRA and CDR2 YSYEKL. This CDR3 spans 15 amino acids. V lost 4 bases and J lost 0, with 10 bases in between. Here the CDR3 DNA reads TGCGCCAGCAGCCGCCCCAGAAGCTCCTACAATGAGCAGTTCTTC. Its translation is CASSRPRSSYNEQFF.

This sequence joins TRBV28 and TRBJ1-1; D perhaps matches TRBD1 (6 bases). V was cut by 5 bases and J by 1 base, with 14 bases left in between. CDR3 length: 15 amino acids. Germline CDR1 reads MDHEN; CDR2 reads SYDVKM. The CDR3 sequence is CASSTLQGRNTEAFF. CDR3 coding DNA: TGTGCCAGCAGTACCTTACAGGGCAGGAACACTGAAGCTTTCTTT.

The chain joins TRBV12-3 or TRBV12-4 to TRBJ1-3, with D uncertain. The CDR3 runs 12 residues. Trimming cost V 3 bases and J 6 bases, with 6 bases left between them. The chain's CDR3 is CASSFYVNTIYF. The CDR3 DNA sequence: TGTGCCAGCAGTTTCTATGTAAACACCATATATTTT.

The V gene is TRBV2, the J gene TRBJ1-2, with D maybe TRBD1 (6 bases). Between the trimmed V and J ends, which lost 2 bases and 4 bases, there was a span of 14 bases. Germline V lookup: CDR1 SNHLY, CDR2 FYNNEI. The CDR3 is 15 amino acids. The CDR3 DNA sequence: TGTGCCAGCAGTGAACTTCGGGGGGCTCTCTATGGCTACACCTTC. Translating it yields CASSELRGALYGYTF.

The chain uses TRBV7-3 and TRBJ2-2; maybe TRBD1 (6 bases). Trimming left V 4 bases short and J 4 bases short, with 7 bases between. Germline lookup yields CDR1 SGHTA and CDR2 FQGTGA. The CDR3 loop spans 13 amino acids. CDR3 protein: CASSSQGTGELFF. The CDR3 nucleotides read TGTGCCAGCAGCTCACAGGGCACCGGGGAGCTGTTTTTT.

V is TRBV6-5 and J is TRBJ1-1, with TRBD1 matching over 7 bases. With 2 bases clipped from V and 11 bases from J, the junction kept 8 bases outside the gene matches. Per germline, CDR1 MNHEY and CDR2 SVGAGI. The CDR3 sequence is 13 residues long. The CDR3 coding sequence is TGTGCCAGCAGTTACCAGAGACAGGGTTGGGCTTTCTTT. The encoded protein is CASSYQRQGWAFF.

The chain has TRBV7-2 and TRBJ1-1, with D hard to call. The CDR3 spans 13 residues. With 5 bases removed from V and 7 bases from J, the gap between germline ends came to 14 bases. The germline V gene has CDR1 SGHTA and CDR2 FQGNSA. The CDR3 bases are TGTGCCAGCAGCCCCCGTCGAGGGATTGAAGCTTTCTTT. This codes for CASSPRRGIEAFF.

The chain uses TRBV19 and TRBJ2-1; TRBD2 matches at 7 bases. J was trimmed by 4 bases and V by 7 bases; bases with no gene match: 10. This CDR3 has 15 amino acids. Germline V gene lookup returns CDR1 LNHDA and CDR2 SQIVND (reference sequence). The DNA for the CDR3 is TGTGCCAGTACCTATGGGAGGGGAGGATACAATGAGCAGTTCTTC. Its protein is CASTYGRGGYNEQFF.

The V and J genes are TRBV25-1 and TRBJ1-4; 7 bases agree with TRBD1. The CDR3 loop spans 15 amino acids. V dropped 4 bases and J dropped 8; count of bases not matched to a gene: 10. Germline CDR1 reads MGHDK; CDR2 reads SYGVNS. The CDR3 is CASSATQGNGEKLFF. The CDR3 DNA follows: TGTGCCAGCAGTGCGACACAGGGGAATGGGGAAAAACTGTTTTTT. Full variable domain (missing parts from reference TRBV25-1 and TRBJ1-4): EADIYQTPRYLVIGTGKKITLECSQTMGHDKMYWYQQDPGMELHLIHYSYGVNSTEKGDLSSESTVSRIRTEHFPLTLESARPSHTSQYLCASSATQGNGEKLFFGSGTQLSVL.

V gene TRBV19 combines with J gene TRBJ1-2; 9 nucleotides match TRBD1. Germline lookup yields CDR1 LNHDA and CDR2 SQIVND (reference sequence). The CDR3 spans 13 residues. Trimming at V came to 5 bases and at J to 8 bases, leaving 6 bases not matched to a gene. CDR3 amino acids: CASSPTGGWGYTF. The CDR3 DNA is TGTGCCAGTAGTCCAACAGGGGGCTGGGGCTACACCTTC. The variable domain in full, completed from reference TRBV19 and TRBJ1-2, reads DGGITQSPKYLFRKEGQNVTLSCEQNLNHDAMYWYRQDPGQGLRLIYYSQIVNDFQKGDIAEGYSVSREKKESFPLTVTSAQKNPTAFYLCASSPTGGWGYTFGSGTRLTVV.

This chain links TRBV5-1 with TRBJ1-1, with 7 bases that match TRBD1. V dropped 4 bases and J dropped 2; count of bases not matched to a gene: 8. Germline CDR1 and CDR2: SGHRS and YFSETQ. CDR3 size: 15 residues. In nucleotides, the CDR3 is TGCGCCAGCAGCCCGGGGGACAGACGAAACACTGAAGCTTTCTTT. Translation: CASSPGDRRNTEAFF.

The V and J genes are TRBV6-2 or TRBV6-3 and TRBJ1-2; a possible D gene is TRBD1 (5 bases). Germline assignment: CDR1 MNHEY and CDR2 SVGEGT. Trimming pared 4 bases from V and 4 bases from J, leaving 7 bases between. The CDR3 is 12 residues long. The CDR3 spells CASSLQVYGYTF. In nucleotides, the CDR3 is TGTGCCAGCAGTTTACAGGTCTATGGCTACACCTTC.

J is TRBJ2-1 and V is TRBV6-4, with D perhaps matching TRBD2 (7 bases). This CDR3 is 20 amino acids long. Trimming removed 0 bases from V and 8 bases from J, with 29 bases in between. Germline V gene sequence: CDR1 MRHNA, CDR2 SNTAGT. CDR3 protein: CASSDSRKGGPNGRLHEQFF. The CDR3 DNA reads TGTGCCAGCAGTGACTCGAGAAAGGGGGGGCCGAACGGACGGCTCCATGAGCAGTTCTTC.

CDR3 in amino acids: CASSETGDNSPLHF. The CDR3 region has the DNA TGTGCCAGCAGCGAGACAGGGGATAATTCACCCCTCCACTTT. The chain employs TRBV9 and TRBJ1-6, with 8 nucleotides matching TRBD1. V was clipped by 3 bases and J by 5 bases; unmatched bases: 1. The length of the CDR3 is 14 residues. Germline CDR1 SGDLS, CDR2 YYNGEE.

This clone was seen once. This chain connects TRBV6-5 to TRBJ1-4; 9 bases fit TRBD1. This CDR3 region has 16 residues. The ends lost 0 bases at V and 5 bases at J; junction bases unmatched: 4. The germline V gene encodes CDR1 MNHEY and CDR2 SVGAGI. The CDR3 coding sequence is TGTGCCAGCAGTTACTCGAGAGGGACAGGGAATGAAAAACTGTTTTTT. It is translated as CASSYSRGTGNEKLFF.

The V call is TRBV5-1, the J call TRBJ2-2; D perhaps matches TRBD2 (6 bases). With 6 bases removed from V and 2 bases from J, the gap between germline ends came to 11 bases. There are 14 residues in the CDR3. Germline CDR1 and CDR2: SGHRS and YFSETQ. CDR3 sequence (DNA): TGCGCCAGCACCAAACTAGCAAACACCGGGGAGCTGTTTTTT. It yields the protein CASTKLANTGELFF.

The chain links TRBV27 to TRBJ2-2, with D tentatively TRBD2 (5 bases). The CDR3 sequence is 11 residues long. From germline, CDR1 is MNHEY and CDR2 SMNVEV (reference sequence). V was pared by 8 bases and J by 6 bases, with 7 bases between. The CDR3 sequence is CASLSAGELFF. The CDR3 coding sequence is TGTGCCAGCCTTAGCGCCGGGGAGCTGTTTTTT.